Listed below are T cell receptor beta chains from one sample, sequenced in a study of CD8 T cells in ankylosing spondylitis. MiXCR, applied by TCRdb to the 5' RACE reads, yields one record per CDR3 protein. The table includes about 450,000 distinct CDR3 sequences, 25% to 30% detected once. Material for sequencing was blood, either unsorted or a sorted T cell fraction (not recorded which). These TCRs come from a male donor with ankylosing spondylitis. The CDR3 runs from the conserved cysteine through the conserved F or W. Fields, in order: J gene, CDR3 length, V gene, clone size, D gene, CDR3 protein, CDR3 DNA. A D gene is named only where the DNA matches it firmly. Clone size is not always given. Where it is, it says once, few, many or a class for expanded clones.

J gene: TRBJ1-5
CDR3 length: 15
V gene: TRBV20-1
clone size: few
D gene: TRBD1
CDR3 protein: CSATDRRRPNQPQHF
CDR3 DNA: TGCAGTGCTACGGACAGGCGACGACCAAATCAGCCCCAGCATTTT

J gene: TRBJ2-7
CDR3 length: 13
V gene: TRBV7-2
clone size: -
D gene: -
CDR3 protein: CASSQLSVNEQYF
CDR3 DNA: TGTGCCAGCAGCCAACTCAGCGTCAACGAGCAGTACTTC

J gene: TRBJ2-1
CDR3 length: 14
V gene: TRBV14
clone size: -
D gene: -
CDR3 protein: CASSQDRGNNEQFF
CDR3 DNA: TGTGCCAGCAGCCAAGATCGCGGGAACAATGAGCAGTTCTTC

J gene: TRBJ2-2
CDR3 length: 17
V gene: TRBV27
clone size: few
D gene: -
CDR3 protein: CASSLSISGGNTGELFF
CDR3 DNA: TGTGCCAGCAGTTTATCGATATCGGGTGGGAACACCGGGGAGCTGTTTTTT

J gene: TRBJ2-7
CDR3 length: 13
V gene: TRBV27
clone size: -
D gene: -
CDR3 protein: CASSPNGIYEQYF
CDR3 DNA: TGTGCCAGCAGTCCCAATGGGATATACGAGCAGTACTTC

J gene: TRBJ2-1
CDR3 length: 15
V gene: TRBV7-8
clone size: -
D gene: -
CDR3 protein: CASSRTGTTGNEQFF
CDR3 DNA: TGTGCCAGCAGCAGGACGGGAACAACCGGCAATGAGCAGTTCTTC

J gene: TRBJ1-4
CDR3 length: 15
V gene: TRBV5-1
clone size: -
D gene: TRBD1
CDR3 protein: CASSGGGRDNEKLFF
CDR3 DNA: TGCGCCAGCAGCGGAGGGGGCAGGGATAATGAAAAACTGTTTTTT

J gene: TRBJ2-5
CDR3 length: 14
V gene: TRBV24-1
clone size: once
D gene: -
CDR3 protein: CATQSDGSLKTQYF
CDR3 DNA: TGTGCCACCCAGTCGGACGGGAGCTTAAAGACCCAGTACTTC

J gene: TRBJ1-2
CDR3 length: 14
V gene: TRBV11-2
clone size: -
D gene: TRBD1
CDR3 protein: CASSADRGKAGYTF
CDR3 DNA: TGTGCCAGCAGCGCAGACAGGGGGAAGGCTGGCTACACCTTC

J gene: TRBJ2-5
CDR3 length: 15
V gene: TRBV24-1
clone size: -
D gene: TRBD1
CDR3 protein: CATSDLTGGKETQYF
CDR3 DNA: TGTGCCACCAGTGATTTGACAGGGGGCAAAGAGACCCAGTACTTC

J gene: TRBJ2-7
CDR3 length: 17
V gene: TRBV10-2
clone size: few
D gene: -
CDR3 protein: CASSWTPQTPFLREQYF
CDR3 DNA: TGCGCCAGCAGCTGGACCCCTCAAACCCCGTTCCTACGCGAGCAGTACTTC

J gene: TRBJ2-1
CDR3 length: 15
V gene: TRBV20-1
clone size: once
D gene: TRBD2
CDR3 protein: CSARDSGRRYNEQFF
CDR3 DNA: TGCAGTGCTAGGGATAGCGGGAGGAGGTACAATGAGCAGTTCTTC

J gene: TRBJ2-2
CDR3 length: 18
V gene: TRBV5-1
clone size: -
D gene: TRBD1
CDR3 protein: CASSRWTGGFGLAGELFF
CDR3 DNA: TGCGCCAGCAGCCGCTGGACAGGAGGTTTTGGTTTGGCCGGGGAGCTGTTTTTT

J gene: TRBJ1-5
CDR3 length: 14
V gene: TRBV2
clone size: -
D gene: -
CDR3 protein: CASSDNRWGQPQHF
CDR3 DNA: TGTGCCAGCAGTGATAACAGGTGGGGTCAGCCCCAGCATTTT

J gene: TRBJ2-3
CDR3 length: 13
V gene: TRBV3-1
clone size: -
D gene: -
CDR3 protein: CASSQGSFDTQYF
CDR3 DNA: TGTGCCAGCAGCCAAGGCTCCTTCGATACGCAGTATTTT

J gene: TRBJ2-5
CDR3 length: 16
V gene: TRBV5-1
clone size: -
D gene: TRBD2
CDR3 protein: CASSSGLAGLKETQYF
CDR3 DNA: TGCGCCAGCAGCTCGGGACTAGCGGGACTGAAGGAGACCCAGTACTTC

J gene: TRBJ1-2
CDR3 length: 13
V gene: TRBV5-1
clone size: -
D gene: -
CDR3 protein: CASSEQGPEGYTF
CDR3 DNA: TGCGCCAGCAGCGAACAGGGCCCTGAGGGCTACACCTTC

J gene: TRBJ2-1
CDR3 length: 14
V gene: TRBV3-1
clone size: -
D gene: -
CDR3 protein: CASSPRGQMNEQFF
CDR3 DNA: TGTGCCAGCAGCCCTCGGGGGCAAATGAATGAGCAGTTCTTC

J gene: TRBJ2-7
CDR3 length: 15
V gene: TRBV10-1
clone size: -
D gene: TRBD2
CDR3 protein: CASSEGLAGSYEQYF
CDR3 DNA: TGCGCCAGCAGTGAGGGACTAGCGGGTTCCTACGAGCAGTACTTC

J gene: TRBJ1-2
CDR3 length: 13
V gene: TRBV25-1
clone size: -
D gene: -
CDR3 protein: CASSAGQLYGYTF
CDR3 DNA: TGTGCCAGCAGTGCCGGACAGCTCTATGGCTACACCTTC

J gene: TRBJ1-1
CDR3 length: 15
V gene: TRBV3-1
clone size: few
D gene: TRBD1
CDR3 protein: CASSAMDRGYTEAFF
CDR3 DNA: TGTGCCAGCAGCGCCATGGACAGGGGGTACACTGAAGCTTTCTTT

J gene: TRBJ2-5
CDR3 length: 13
V gene: TRBV20-1
clone size: -
D gene: -
CDR3 protein: CSAREGHLETQYF
CDR3 DNA: TGCAGTGCTAGAGAAGGACACTTGGAGACCCAGTACTTC

J gene: TRBJ2-7
CDR3 length: 16
V gene: TRBV10-3
clone size: few
D gene: -
CDR3 protein: CAISESISGRTYEQYF
CDR3 DNA: TGTGCCATCAGTGAGTCGATAAGCGGGCGAACCTACGAGCAGTACTTC

J gene: TRBJ1-1
CDR3 length: 12
V gene: TRBV29-1
clone size: many
D gene: TRBD1
CDR3 protein: CSVGQGGTEAFF
CDR3 DNA: TGCAGCGTGGGACAGGGCGGCACTGAAGCTTTCTTT

J gene: TRBJ2-1
CDR3 length: 15
V gene: TRBV10-3
clone size: few
D gene: TRBD2
CDR3 protein: CAISPSGSYYNEQFF
CDR3 DNA: TGTGCCATCAGTCCCAGCGGGAGTTACTACAATGAGCAGTTCTTC

J gene: TRBJ1-2
CDR3 length: 15
V gene: TRBV3-1
clone size: -
D gene: TRBD1
CDR3 protein: CASSHVPGTAYGYTF
CDR3 DNA: TGTGCCAGCAGCCACGTCCCCGGGACAGCCTATGGCTACACCTTC

J gene: TRBJ1-5
CDR3 length: 13
V gene: TRBV4-1
clone size: few
D gene: -
CDR3 protein: CASSLNGDQPQHF
CDR3 DNA: TGCGCCAGCAGCCTTAATGGGGACCAGCCCCAGCATTTT

J gene: TRBJ1-5
CDR3 length: 11
V gene: TRBV20-1
clone size: few
D gene: -
CDR3 protein: CSARLQGPQHF
CDR3 DNA: TGCAGTGCCCGCCTTCAGGGGCCCCAGCATTTT

J gene: TRBJ2-1
CDR3 length: 13
V gene: TRBV6-2/TRBV6-3
clone size: -
D gene: -
CDR3 protein: CASSPAAYNEQFF
CDR3 DNA: TGTGCCAGCAGCCCCGCTGCCTACAATGAGCAGTTCTTC

J gene: TRBJ1-1
CDR3 length: 14
V gene: TRBV20-1
clone size: -
D gene: -
CDR3 protein: CSARDVLGNTEAFF
CDR3 DNA: TGCAGTGCTAGAGATGTCCTGGGAAACACTGAAGCTTTCTTT

J gene: TRBJ2-2
CDR3 length: 17
V gene: TRBV24-1
clone size: -
D gene: -
CDR3 protein: CATSTSLTGQNTGELFF
CDR3 DNA: TGTGCCACCAGTACATCTCTTACGGGCCAGAACACCGGGGAGCTGTTTTTT

J gene: TRBJ2-5
CDR3 length: 13
V gene: TRBV20-1
clone size: -
D gene: TRBD1
CDR3 protein: CSAKDRGLETQYF
CDR3 DNA: TGCAGTGCTAAGGACAGGGGCTTGGAGACCCAGTACTTC

J gene: TRBJ2-2
CDR3 length: 14
V gene: TRBV7-2
clone size: many
D gene: -
CDR3 protein: CASSTLPNTGELFF
CDR3 DNA: TGTGCCAGCAGCACCCTGCCGAACACCGGGGAGCTGTTTTTT

J gene: TRBJ2-3
CDR3 length: 13
V gene: TRBV24-1
clone size: many
D gene: -
CDR3 protein: CATSDPGRDTQYF
CDR3 DNA: TGTGCCACCAGTGATCCGGGACGAGATACGCAGTATTTT

J gene: TRBJ1-2
CDR3 length: 13
V gene: TRBV20-1
clone size: few
D gene: -
CDR3 protein: CSASEDVGYGYTF
CDR3 DNA: TGCAGTGCTAGTGAGGACGTAGGCTATGGCTACACCTTC

J gene: TRBJ2-1
CDR3 length: 14
V gene: TRBV19
clone size: few
D gene: -
CDR3 protein: CASSIRPEYNEQFF
CDR3 DNA: TGTGCCAGTAGTATAAGGCCGGAATACAATGAGCAGTTCTTC

J gene: TRBJ2-7
CDR3 length: 15
V gene: TRBV6-2/TRBV6-3
clone size: few
D gene: -
CDR3 protein: CASSYSEKGSYEQYF
CDR3 DNA: TGTGCCAGCAGTTACTCCGAAAAAGGGTCCTACGAGCAGTACTTC

J gene: TRBJ1-3
CDR3 length: 18
V gene: TRBV4-1
clone size: -
D gene: -
CDR3 protein: CASSQPNRGGISGNTIYF
CDR3 DNA: TGCGCCAGCAGCCAACCTAACCGGGGAGGGATTTCTGGAAACACCATATATTTT

J gene: TRBJ2-1
CDR3 length: 14
V gene: TRBV5-8
clone size: -
D gene: -
CDR3 protein: CASSGGGGPPEQFF
CDR3 DNA: TGTGCCAGCAGCGGCGGTGGGGGCCCCCCTGAGCAGTTCTTC

J gene: TRBJ2-1
CDR3 length: 17
V gene: TRBV7-8
clone size: -
D gene: TRBD2
CDR3 protein: CASSFPPGTSGSNEQFF
CDR3 DNA: TGTGCCAGCAGCTTTCCACCGGGGACTAGCGGGAGTAATGAGCAGTTCTTC

J gene: TRBJ1-2
CDR3 length: 13
V gene: TRBV10-3
clone size: few
D gene: -
CDR3 protein: CAAGEDPMYGYTF
CDR3 DNA: TGTGCCGCCGGCGAGGATCCGATGTATGGCTACACCTTC

J gene: TRBJ1-1
CDR3 length: 15
V gene: TRBV6-1
clone size: -
D gene: -
CDR3 protein: CASSEVTVPNTEAFF
CDR3 DNA: TGTGCCAGCAGTGAAGTAACAGTACCGAACACTGAAGCTTTCTTT

J gene: TRBJ2-3
CDR3 length: 14
V gene: TRBV24-1
clone size: -
D gene: -
CDR3 protein: CATSEAGRSDTQYF
CDR3 DNA: TGTGCCACCAGTGAAGCTGGACGGTCAGATACGCAGTATTTT

J gene: TRBJ2-5
CDR3 length: 13
V gene: TRBV27
clone size: few
D gene: TRBD2
CDR3 protein: CASSWTSGETQYF
CDR3 DNA: TGTGCCAGCAGTTGGACTAGTGGGGAGACCCAGTACTTC

J gene: TRBJ2-1
CDR3 length: 21
V gene: TRBV3-1
clone size: -
D gene: TRBD2
CDR3 protein: CASSQDLASGSDPDGNNEQFF
CDR3 DNA: TGTGCCAGCAGCCAAGATTTGGCTAGCGGGAGTGATCCTGATGGGAACAATGAGCAGTTCTTC

J gene: TRBJ1-1
CDR3 length: 15
V gene: TRBV5-1
clone size: few
D gene: -
CDR3 protein: CASSYPGRGRTEAFF
CDR3 DNA: TGCGCCAGCAGCTACCCCGGGAGGGGTCGGACTGAAGCTTTCTTT

J gene: TRBJ2-2
CDR3 length: 16
V gene: TRBV12-5
clone size: few
D gene: -
CDR3 protein: CASGLLPTANTGELFF
CDR3 DNA: TGTGCTAGTGGTTTGCTTCCGACAGCCAACACCGGGGAGCTGTTTTTT

J gene: TRBJ2-5
CDR3 length: 16
V gene: TRBV7-2
clone size: few
D gene: TRBD2
CDR3 protein: CASSLGTSGSGGTQYF
CDR3 DNA: TGTGCCAGCAGCCTCGGGACTAGCGGGAGCGGCGGGACCCAGTACTTC

J gene: TRBJ2-6
CDR3 length: 17
V gene: TRBV5-1
clone size: -
D gene: TRBD2
CDR3 protein: CASSQGLVLSGANVLTF
CDR3 DNA: TGCGCCAGCAGCCAGGGACTAGTGCTCTCTGGGGCCAACGTCCTGACTTTC

J gene: TRBJ1-2
CDR3 length: 13
V gene: TRBV12-3/TRBV12-4
clone size: -
D gene: -
CDR3 protein: CASSPRTVYGYTF
CDR3 DNA: TGTGCCAGCAGTCCCCGGACAGTTTATGGCTACACCTTC

J gene: TRBJ1-5
CDR3 length: 15
V gene: TRBV5-1
clone size: few
D gene: -
CDR3 protein: CASSLDPGSNQPQHF
CDR3 DNA: TGCGCCAGCAGCTTGGACCCTGGGAGCAATCAGCCCCAGCATTTT

J gene: TRBJ2-5
CDR3 length: 14
V gene: TRBV29-1
clone size: -
D gene: TRBD1
CDR3 protein: CSTSTGGYQETQYF
CDR3 DNA: TGCAGTACCTCTACAGGGGGGTACCAAGAGACCCAGTACTTC

J gene: TRBJ2-3
CDR3 length: 16
V gene: TRBV5-1
clone size: -
D gene: -
CDR3 protein: CASTPGNDVSTDTQYF
CDR3 DNA: TGCGCCAGCACCCCCGGGAACGATGTAAGCACAGATACGCAGTATTTT

J gene: TRBJ2-1
CDR3 length: 16
V gene: TRBV5-5
clone size: -
D gene: -
CDR3 protein: CASILWLDSIYNEQFF
CDR3 DNA: TGTGCCAGCATCTTGTGGCTGGACAGTATCTACAATGAGCAGTTCTTC